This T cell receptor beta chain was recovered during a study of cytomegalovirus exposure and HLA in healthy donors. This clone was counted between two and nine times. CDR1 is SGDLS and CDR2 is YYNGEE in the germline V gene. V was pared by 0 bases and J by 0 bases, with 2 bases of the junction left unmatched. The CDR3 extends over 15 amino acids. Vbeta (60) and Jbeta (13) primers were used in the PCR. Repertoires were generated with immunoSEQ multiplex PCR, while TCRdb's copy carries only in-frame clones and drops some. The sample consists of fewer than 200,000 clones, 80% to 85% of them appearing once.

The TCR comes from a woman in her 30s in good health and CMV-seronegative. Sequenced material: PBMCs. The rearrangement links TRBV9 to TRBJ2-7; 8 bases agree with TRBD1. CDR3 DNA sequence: TGTGCCAGCAGCGTAGCTGGGACAGGCTCCTACGAGCAGTACTTC. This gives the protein CASSVAGTGSYEQYF.